This T cell receptor (beta chain) stems from a study of T cell responses to AZD1222 COVID-19 vaccine. At the level of the study: Pooled samples include second doses given at about 4 or 12 weeks.

Study-level points and caveats: Across the whole spike, CD4 TCRs peaked at regions 160-218 and 743-854.

Repertoires were generated with immunoSEQ multiplex PCR, while TCRdb's copy carries only in-frame clones and drops some. The sample has 100,000 to 150,000 clones; around nine tenths are singletons. The CDR3 spans 16 residues. Comments on this clone: Its antigen is not identified.

The sequencing used peripheral blood, collected on day 0 of AZD1222 vaccination. The receptor's source is an adult in good health. The gene calls are TRBV21-1 and TRBJ2-1; TRBD1, the table's D call, lacks a check against the DNA. TRBV21-1 is marked as a pseudogene. This CDR3 is CASSKGGRARHNEQFF. The CDR3 coding sequence is TGTGCCAGCAGCAAAGGTGGCAGGGCCAGACACAATGAGCAGTTCTTC.